The clone carrying this T cell receptor (beta chain) was seen a few times. Its antigen is still unknown. The CDR3 length is 17 residues. V was pared by 2 bases and J by 6 bases, with 8 bases of the junction left unmatched. The V gene's germline CDR1 is SGHTA and CDR2 FQGTGA. This entry comes from a study of cytomegalovirus exposure and HLA in healthy donors. Study-level results: Clonal expansion was found to be greater in HLA-associated TCR beta chains than in equally common others in a later analysis.

60 Vbeta and 13 Jbeta primers were used in PCR. The data were produced by immunoSEQ multiplex PCR, yet TCRdb's version contains in-frame clones alone and is incomplete. The sample lists around 58,000 clones; more than 60% were seen once. The J gene is TRBJ2-3, the V gene TRBV7-3; 13 nucleotides line up with TRBD2. The source of this sequence is a male donor in good health and CMV-seropositive. Sequencing was performed on PBMCs. CDR3 nucleotides: TGTGCCAGCAGCTTATATCCGACTAGCGGGGGGCAGGATACGCAGTATTTT. Protein: CASSLYPTSGGQDTQYF. The full variable domain, with the rest looked up from reference TRBV7-3 and TRBJ2-3, is GAGVSQTPSNKVTEKGKYVELRCDPISGHTALYWYRQSLGQGPEFLIYFQGTGAADDSGLPNDRFFAVRPEGSVSTLKIQRTERGDSAVYLCASSLYPTSGGQDTQYFGPGTRLTVL.